This TCR beta chain was sequenced in a study of Graves' ophthalmopathy and Graves' hyperthyroidism. There are many counts of this clonotype. Its specificity is not known. The authors enrolled newly diagnosed hyperthyroidism patients aged 18 to 65 with under 2 months' duration. Establishment of the diagnosis relied upon clinical symptoms, serum thyroxine, TRAb, thyroid ultrasound and orbital computed tomography. RNA transcripts provided the template for amplifying TCR beta CDR3 regions. Second-round multiplex PCR followed a first-round RT-PCR using HTBI primers. TCRdb used MiXCR to reprocess the multiplex PCR reads, holding one entry per CDR3 protein. The table has roughly 410,000 distinct CDR3 sequences, about 16% seen once. Findings of the study overall: The blood repertoire also included most expanded thyroid clonotypes above 0.001 frequency. Distinction of ophthalmopathy from stable hyperthyroidism by a 13-signature model reached 85% to 90% sensitivity and more than 65% specificity.

The CDR3 consists of 14 residues. Per the germline V gene, CDR1 is MNHEY and CDR2 is SVGEGT. V was trimmed by 2 bases and J by 3 bases, leaving 10 bases between them. The chain has TRBV6-2 or TRBV6-3 and TRBJ1-1, with TRBD1 as a possible D gene (5 bases). The material sequenced was peripheral blood. The clonotype comes from a woman younger than 30 with stable Graves' hyperthyroidism. The CDR3 sequence is CASSYDSSYTEAFF. CDR3 DNA sequence: TGTGCCAGCAGTTACGACAGCTCCTACACTGAAGCTTTCTTT.